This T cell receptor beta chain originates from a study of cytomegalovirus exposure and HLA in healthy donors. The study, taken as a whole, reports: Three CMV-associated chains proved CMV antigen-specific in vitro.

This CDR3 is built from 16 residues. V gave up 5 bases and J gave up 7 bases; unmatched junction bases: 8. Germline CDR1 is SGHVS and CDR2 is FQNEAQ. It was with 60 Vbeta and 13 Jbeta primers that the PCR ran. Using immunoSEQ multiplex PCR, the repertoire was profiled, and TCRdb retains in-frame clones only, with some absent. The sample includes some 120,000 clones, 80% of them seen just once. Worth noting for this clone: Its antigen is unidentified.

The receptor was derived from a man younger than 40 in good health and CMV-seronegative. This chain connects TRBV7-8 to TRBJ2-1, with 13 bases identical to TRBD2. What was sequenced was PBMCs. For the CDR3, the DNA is TGTGCCAGCAGCGCCTGGACTAGCGGGAGAGTAAATGAGCAGTTCTTC. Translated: CASSAWTSGRVNEQFF.